Listed below are T cell receptor beta chains from one sample, sequenced in a study of naive and memory T cell subsets. MiXCR, applied by TCRdb to the UMI-ligation and nested PCR reads, yields one record per CDR3 protein. The sample lists 65,000 to 85,000 distinct CDR3 sequences, less than 15% occurring once. The sequenced sample consisted of central memory CD4+ T cells from blood. These receptors were taken from a human donor in good health. Both conserved end residues are part of each CDR3. A D gene is named only where the DNA matches it firmly. Size tells how often a clone was seen (once, few, many) or the class of an expanded clone, and some rows leave it out.

J	V	size	D	CDR3	DNA
TRBJ2-7	TRBV29-1	-	-	CSVQIPFHYEQYF	TGCAGCGTGCAAATCCCCTTCCACTACGAGCAGTACTTC
TRBJ2-5	TRBV5-4	-	TRBD1	CASSDRAQETQYF	TGTGCCAGCAGCGACAGGGCCCAAGAGACCCAGTACTTC
TRBJ2-7	TRBV12-3/TRBV12-4	few	TRBD1	CASSRTGGMSEQYF	TGTGCCAGCAGCCGGACAGGGGGTATGAGCGAGCAGTACTTC
TRBJ2-3	TRBV6-2/TRBV6-3	-	-	CASSYADTQYF	TGTGCCAGCAGTTACGCAGATACGCAGTATTTT
TRBJ2-5	TRBV28	-	-	CASSLGGQETQYF	TGTGCCAGCAGTTTAGGGGGCCAAGAGACCCAGTACTTC
TRBJ2-1	TRBV27	medium-sized	TRBD2	CASSLGGLAYNEQFF	TGTGCCAGCAGTTTAGGCGGACTAGCTTACAATGAGCAGTTCTTC
TRBJ1-5	TRBV9	-	TRBD1	CASSAGTDQPQHF	TGTGCCAGCAGCGCCGGGACAGACCAGCCCCAGCATTTT
TRBJ2-7	TRBV10-3	few	TRBD1	CATRDRGNEQYF	TGTGCCACCCGGGACAGGGGGAACGAGCAGTACTTC
TRBJ1-1	TRBV28	many	TRBD1	CASSLGQGHTEAFF	TGTGCCAGCAGTTTGGGACAGGGACACACTGAAGCTTTCTTT
TRBJ2-3	TRBV7-2	many	TRBD2	CASSPTSGSVKDTQYF	TGTGCCAGCAGCCCGACTAGCGGGAGCGTGAAAGATACGCAGTATTTT
TRBJ1-6	TRBV7-9	once	TRBD1	CASSTFLTGGVSPLHF	TGTGCCAGCAGCACCTTTTTGACAGGGGGCGTATCACCCCTCCACTTT
TRBJ1-2	TRBV2	few	-	CASSLGFNYGYTF	TGTGCCAGCAGTCTGGGATTTAACTATGGCTACACCTTC
TRBJ2-1	TRBV20-1	many	TRBD2	CSARDQLAANEQFF	TGCAGTGCTAGAGATCAACTAGCGGCCAATGAGCAGTTCTTC
TRBJ1-2	TRBV6-2/TRBV6-3	-	-	CASSYWGDGGYTF	TGTGCCAGCAGTTACTGGGGAGATGGTGGCTACACCTTC
TRBJ2-3	TRBV24-1	few	-	CATSGEVNTQYF	TGTGCCACCAGTGGGGAGGTGAATACGCAGTATTTT
TRBJ1-1	TRBV18	many	-	CASSPAPGLNTEAFF	TGTGCCAGCTCACCGGCGCCGGGGCTCAACACTGAAGCTTTCTTT
TRBJ2-1	TRBV12-3/TRBV12-4	-	TRBD2	CASSRTSGRNLKYEQFF	TGTGCCAGCAGCAGGACTAGCGGGAGGAACCTTAAGTATGAGCAGTTCTTC
TRBJ1-2	TRBV3-1	-	-	CASSHHGQNYGYTF	TGTGCCAGCAGCCATCACGGACAGAACTATGGCTACACCTTC
TRBJ2-7	TRBV10-3	-	TRBD1	CAISDTSGQGRYEQYF	TGTGCCATCAGTGATACTTCGGGACAGGGACGCTACGAGCAGTACTTC
TRBJ2-1	TRBV7-2	few	-	CASSLDSYPGEQFF	TGTGCCAGCAGCCTGGACAGTTACCCGGGAGAGCAGTTCTTC
TRBJ1-4	TRBV5-1	-	TRBD1	CASSATGQEKLFF	TGCGCCAGCAGCGCGACAGGGCAGGAAAAACTGTTTTTT
TRBJ1-2	TRBV6-2/TRBV6-3	once	-	CASRPSSNYGYTF	TGTGCCAGCAGACCGTCTTCTAACTATGGCTACACCTTC
TRBJ1-2	TRBV28	few	-	CASSFDRNYGYTF	TGTGCCAGCAGTTTCGACAGGAACTATGGCTACACCTTC
TRBJ2-5	TRBV7-9	once	-	CASSASGGTQYF	TGTGCCAGCAGCGCCAGTGGGGGAACCCAGTACTTC
TRBJ2-3	TRBV7-7	-	-	CASSSEITDTQYF	TGTGCCAGCAGTTCAGAGATCACAGATACGCAGTATTTT
TRBJ2-3	TRBV24-1	many	TRBD2	CATSVAGEATDTQYF	TGTGCCACCAGTGTAGCGGGAGAAGCCACAGATACGCAGTATTTT
TRBJ1-5	TRBV27	-	-	CASRTGTYNQPQHF	TGTGCCAGCAGAACCGGGACATACAATCAGCCCCAGCATTTT
TRBJ1-2	TRBV20-1	many	-	CSAPNPANYGYTF	TGCAGTGCTCCCAACCCTGCGAACTATGGCTACACCTTC
TRBJ2-6	TRBV5-5	few	-	CASSLRGSGANVLTF	TGTGCCAGCAGCTTGAGGGGATCTGGGGCCAACGTCCTGACTTTC
TRBJ1-4	TRBV5-6	few	-	CASSLNTRNEKLFF	TGTGCCAGCAGCTTGAATACTAGGAATGAAAAACTGTTTTTT
TRBJ2-4	TRBV20-1	-	-	CSARDFGVAKNIQYF	TGCAGTGCTAGAGATTTTGGGGTAGCCAAAAACATTCAGTACTTC
TRBJ2-7	TRBV6-2/TRBV6-3	many	TRBD2	CASRASGSEEQYF	TGTGCCAGCAGAGCTAGCGGGAGTGAGGAGCAGTACTTC
TRBJ2-2	TRBV12-3/TRBV12-4	few	-	CASSRTAGAGELFF	TGTGCCAGCAGCCGGACCGCTGGTGCCGGGGAGCTGTTTTTT
TRBJ2-7	TRBV3-1	few	TRBD2	CASKTGSSGTPHF	TGTGCCAGCAAAACGGGGTCTAGCGGCACACCGCACTTC
TRBJ2-3	TRBV30	-	-	CAWSKGRTSTDTQYF	TGTGCCTGGAGCAAGGGACGCACTAGCACAGATACGCAGTATTTT
TRBJ2-7	TRBV6-2/TRBV6-3	-	-	CASSPDGTSYEQYF	TGTGCCAGCAGTCCGGACGGGACTTCCTACGAGCAGTACTTC
TRBJ2-3	TRBV29-1	few	TRBD2	CSVGLDTDTQYF	TGCAGCGTCGGACTAGACACAGATACGCAGTATTTT
TRBJ2-7	TRBV7-8	few	-	CASSLLPYEQYF	TGTGCCAGCAGCTTATTGCCTTACGAGCAGTACTTC
TRBJ2-3	TRBV7-3	many	TRBD2	CASSSQRGRTDTQYF	TGTGCCAGCAGCTCTCAGCGGGGCCGCACAGATACGCAGTATTTT
TRBJ2-1	TRBV7-8	-	TRBD2	CASSLVASGMSEQFF	TGTGCCAGCAGCTTAGTTGCTAGCGGGATGAGTGAGCAGTTCTTC
TRBJ2-7	TRBV7-9	many	TRBD1	CASSLATGDEQYF	TGTGCCAGCAGCTTAGCGACAGGGGACGAGCAGTACTTC
TRBJ2-6	TRBV24-1	-	-	CATSPSSGANVLTF	TGTGCCACCAGTCCCAGCTCTGGGGCCAACGTCCTGACTTTC